This T cell receptor beta chain was captured by sequencing in a study of cytomegalovirus exposure and HLA in healthy donors. The PCR employed 60 Vbeta primers together with 13 Jbeta primers. Here immunoSEQ multiplex PCR was the method, and the copy in TCRdb shows in-frame clones only, minus some. This listing includes under 130,000 clones. The CDR3 spans 16 residues. V lost 1 base to trimming and J lost 3 bases, with 14 bases between them. Germline-derived CDR1 and CDR2 are MDHEN and SYDVKM. This receptor was identified in a man in his forties in good health and CMV-seronegative. The sequencing sample was made of PBMCs. The chain employs TRBV28 and TRBJ2-3; possibly TRBD1 for D (6 bases). In DNA form, the CDR3 reads TGTGCCAGCAGTTTATCTAGGGCAGGGGAAACAGATACGCAGTATTTT. It specifies CASSLSRAGETDTQYF.